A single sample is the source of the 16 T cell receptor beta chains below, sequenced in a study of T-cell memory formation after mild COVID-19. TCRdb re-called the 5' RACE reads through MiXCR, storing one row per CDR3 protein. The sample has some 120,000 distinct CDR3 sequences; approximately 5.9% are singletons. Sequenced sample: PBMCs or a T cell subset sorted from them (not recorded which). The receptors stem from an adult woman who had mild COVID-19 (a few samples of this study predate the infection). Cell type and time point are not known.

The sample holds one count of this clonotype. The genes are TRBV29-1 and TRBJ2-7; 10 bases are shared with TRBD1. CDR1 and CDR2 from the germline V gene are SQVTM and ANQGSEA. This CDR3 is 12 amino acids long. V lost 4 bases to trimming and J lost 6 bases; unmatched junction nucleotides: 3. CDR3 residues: CSVGDRGGEQYF. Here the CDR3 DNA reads TGCAGCGTTGGGGACAGGGGAGGCGAGCAGTACTTC.

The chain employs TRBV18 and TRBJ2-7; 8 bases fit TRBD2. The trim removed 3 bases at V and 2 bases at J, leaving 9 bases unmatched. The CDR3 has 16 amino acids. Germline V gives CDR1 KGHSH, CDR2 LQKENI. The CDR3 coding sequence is TGTGCCAGCTCACCGAAACCGGGAGGGCTCACCTACGAGCAGTACTTC. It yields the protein CASSPKPGGLTYEQYF.

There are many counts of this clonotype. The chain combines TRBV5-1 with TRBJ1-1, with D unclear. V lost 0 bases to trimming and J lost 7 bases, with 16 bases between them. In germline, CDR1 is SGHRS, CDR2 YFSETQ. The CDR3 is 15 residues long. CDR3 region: CASSLVLSPVHEAFF. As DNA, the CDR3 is TGCGCCAGCAGCTTGGTTTTGTCGCCCGTTCATGAAGCTTTCTTT.

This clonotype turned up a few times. The CDR3 sequence: CASSPGPPRGTQYF. DNA of the CDR3: TGTGCCAGCAGCCCAGGGCCCCCCCGTGGGACCCAGTACTTC. This rearrangement joins TRBV14 to TRBJ2-5, with D tentatively TRBD1 (5 bases). This CDR3 region has 14 residues. Deletions cut 4 bases from V and 7 bases from J, with 16 bases between. CDR1 is SGHDN, CDR2 FVKESK, per germline.

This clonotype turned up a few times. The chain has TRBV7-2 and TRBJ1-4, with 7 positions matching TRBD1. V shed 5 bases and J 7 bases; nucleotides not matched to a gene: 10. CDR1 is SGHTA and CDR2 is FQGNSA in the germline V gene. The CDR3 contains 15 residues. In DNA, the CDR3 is TGTGCCAGCAGCCGGGGAGGGGGCTGGAGTGAAAAACTGTTTTTT. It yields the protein CASSRGGGWSEKLFF.

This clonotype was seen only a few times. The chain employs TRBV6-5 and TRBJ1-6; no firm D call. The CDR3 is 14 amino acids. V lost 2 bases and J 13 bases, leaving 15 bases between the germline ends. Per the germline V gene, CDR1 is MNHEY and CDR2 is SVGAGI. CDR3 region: CASSYRRSFDPLHF. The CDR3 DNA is TGTGCCAGCAGTTACAGGCGGAGTTTCGATCCCCTCCACTTT.

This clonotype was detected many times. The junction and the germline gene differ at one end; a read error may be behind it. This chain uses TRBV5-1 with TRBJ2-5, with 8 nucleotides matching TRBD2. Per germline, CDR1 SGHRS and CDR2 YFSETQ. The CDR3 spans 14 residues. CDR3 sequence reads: CASSLSGGRETQYF. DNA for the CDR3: TGTGCCAGCAGCCTCAGCGGGGGCCGGGAGACCCAGTACTTC.

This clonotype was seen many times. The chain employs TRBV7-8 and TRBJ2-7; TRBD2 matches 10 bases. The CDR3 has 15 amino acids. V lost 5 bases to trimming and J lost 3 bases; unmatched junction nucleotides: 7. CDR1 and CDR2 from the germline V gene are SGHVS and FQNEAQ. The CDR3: CASSKPGLARYEQYF. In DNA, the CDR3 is TGTGCCAGCAGCAAACCGGGACTAGCGCGCTACGAGCAGTACTTC.

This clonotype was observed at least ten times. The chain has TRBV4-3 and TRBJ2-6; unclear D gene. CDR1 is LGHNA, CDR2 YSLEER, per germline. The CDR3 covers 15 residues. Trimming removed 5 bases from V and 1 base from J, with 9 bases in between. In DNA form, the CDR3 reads TGCGCCAGCAGCTCCCACACATCTGGGGCCAACGTCCTGACTTTC. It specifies CASSSHTSGANVLTF.

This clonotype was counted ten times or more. CDR3 in amino acids: CASSQLAVQNIQYF. CDR3 in DNA: TGTGCCAGCAGTCAACTAGCGGTGCAAAACATTCAGTACTTC. The chain links TRBV6-6 to TRBJ2-4; 8 bases align to TRBD2. CDR3 length: 14 residues. Germline trimming cut 5 bases from V and 5 bases from J; bases unmatched to any gene: 5. CDR1 MNHNY and CDR2 SVGAGI come from the germline V gene (reference sequence).

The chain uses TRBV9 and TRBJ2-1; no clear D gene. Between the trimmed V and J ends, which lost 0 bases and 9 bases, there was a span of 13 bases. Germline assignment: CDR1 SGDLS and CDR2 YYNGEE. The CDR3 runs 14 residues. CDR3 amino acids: CASSVDFGSSEQFF. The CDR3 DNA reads TGTGCCAGCAGCGTAGACTTCGGGTCTAGTGAGCAGTTCTTC.

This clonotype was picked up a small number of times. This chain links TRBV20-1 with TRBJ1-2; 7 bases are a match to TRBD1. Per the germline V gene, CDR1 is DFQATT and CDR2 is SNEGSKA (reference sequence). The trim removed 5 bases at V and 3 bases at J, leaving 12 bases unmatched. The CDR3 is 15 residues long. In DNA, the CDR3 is TGCAGTGCTTCCCTCCCCGCAGGGGGGGACTATGGCTACACCTTC. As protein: CSASLPAGGDYGYTF.

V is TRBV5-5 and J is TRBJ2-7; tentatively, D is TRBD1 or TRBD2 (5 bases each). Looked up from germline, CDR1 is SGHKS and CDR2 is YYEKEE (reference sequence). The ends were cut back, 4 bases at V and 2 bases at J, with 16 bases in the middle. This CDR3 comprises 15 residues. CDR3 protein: CASSAGRVGAYEQYF. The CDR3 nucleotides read TGTGCCAGCAGCGCAGGACGGGTGGGGGCCTACGAGCAGTACTTC.

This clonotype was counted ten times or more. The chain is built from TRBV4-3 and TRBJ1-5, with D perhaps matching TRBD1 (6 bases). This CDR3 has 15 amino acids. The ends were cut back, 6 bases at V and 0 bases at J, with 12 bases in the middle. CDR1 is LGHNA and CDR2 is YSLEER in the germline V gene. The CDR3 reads CASSLDRDSNQPQHF. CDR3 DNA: TGCGCCAGCAGTCTGGACAGAGATAGCAATCAGCCCCAGCATTTT.

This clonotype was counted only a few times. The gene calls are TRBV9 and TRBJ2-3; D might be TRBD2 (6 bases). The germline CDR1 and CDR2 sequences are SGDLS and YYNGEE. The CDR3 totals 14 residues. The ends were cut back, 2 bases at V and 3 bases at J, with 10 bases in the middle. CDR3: CASSVGGRTDTQYF. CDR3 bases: TGTGCCAGCAGCGTCGGGGGAAGAACAGATACGCAGTATTTT.

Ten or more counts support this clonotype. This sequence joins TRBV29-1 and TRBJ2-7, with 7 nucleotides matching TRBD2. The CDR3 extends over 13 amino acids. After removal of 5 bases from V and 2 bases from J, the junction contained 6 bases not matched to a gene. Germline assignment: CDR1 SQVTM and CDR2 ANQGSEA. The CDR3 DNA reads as TGCAGCGTTCTCAGCGGGGTGACCTACGAGCAGTACTTC. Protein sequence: CSVLSGVTYEQYF.